This T cell receptor beta chain derives from a study of CD8 T cells in ankylosing spondylitis. Germline CDR1 and CDR2: SGHVS and FQNEAQ. CDR3 length: 16 amino acids. On this clonotype: One base away lies a much larger clone, so this may be a sequencing read error.

TCRdb fed the 5' RACE reads into MiXCR, producing one record per CDR3 protein. In the table there are about 120,000 distinct CDR3 sequences, roughly 15% of which are singletons. The rearrangement joins TRBV7-8 to TRBJ2-4, with 8 bases that match TRBD2. The sequenced sample consisted of blood, either unsorted or a sorted T cell fraction (not recorded which). The sequence was obtained from a female donor with ankylosing spondylitis or in good health (not recorded which). In DNA, the CDR3 is TGTGCCAGCAGCTTAGGTAGCGGGGCGCCCAAAAACAGTCAGTACTTC. It specifies CASSLGSGAPKNSQYF.